These 18 T cell receptor beta chains share one sample of origin, sequenced in a study of CD8+CD57+ T cells in acquired aplastic anemia. Genomic DNA served as template for TCR beta VDJ and CDR3 profiling. TCRdb passed the reads through MiXCR, listing each CDR3 protein once. Of approximately 380,000 distinct CDR3 sequences in the sample, roughly 64% were seen once. Sequencing was carried out using sorted CD4+, CD8+, or CD8+CD57+ T cells (not recorded which) from PBMCs. The source of these receptors is a human donor in good health, serving as a control.

Points on this clonotype: This likely comes from a read error, as the CDR3 has no conserved phenylalanine or tryptophan at its end. The V call is TRBV7-9, the J call TRBJ2-2; no definite D call. The V gene lost 3 bases and the J gene lost 12 bases, with 20 bases spanning the gap. Germline V gene sequence: CDR1 SEHNR, CDR2 FQNEAQ (reference sequence). The CDR3 has 15 residues. CDR3 protein: CASSFRAANTDKLFL. The CDR3 DNA sequence: TGTGCCAGCAGCTTTCGTGCGGCTAACACAGATAAGCTGTTTTTA.

In regard to this clonotype: The junction and the germline gene differ at one end; a read error may be behind it. The J gene is TRBJ2-2, the V gene TRBV11-2; tentatively, D is TRBD1 or TRBD2 (5 bases each). The length of the CDR3 is 16 residues. Germline assignment: CDR1 SGHAT and CDR2 FQNNGV. CDR3 sequence (DNA): TGTGCCAGCAGCTTCGCGAGGGAGTCGTATAACGGGGCGCTGTTTTTT. This codes for CASSFARESYNGALFF.

This clonotype was seen once. The chain uses TRBV10-3 and TRBJ1-1; D is ambiguous. Germline CDR1 is ENHRY and CDR2 is SYGVKD. This CDR3 comprises 13 residues. V was clipped by 3 bases and J by 4 bases, with 9 bases between them. The CDR3 coding sequence is TGTGCCATCAGTGACTTTGGCCTCACTGAAGCTTTCTTT. It yields the protein CAISDFGLTEAFF.

This chain joins TRBV4-1 and TRBJ1-1, with TRBD1 as a possible D gene (5 bases). There are 16 residues in the CDR3. V lost 1 base and J 7 bases, leaving 19 bases between the germline ends. Germline values: CDR1 MGHRA, CDR2 YSYEKL. CDR3 sequence reads: CASSQGRDPGGGEAFF. In DNA, the CDR3 is TGCGCCAGCAGCCAAGGGAGGGATCCCGGCGGGGGTGAAGCTTTCTTT.

The chain employs TRBV10-3 and TRBJ2-7, with D possibly TRBD1 on 5 matching bases. Trimming left V 5 bases short and J 0 bases short, with 11 bases between. This CDR3 spans 14 amino acids. CDR1 ENHRY and CDR2 SYGVKD come from the germline V gene. Here the CDR3 DNA reads TGTGCCATCAGTTCCGACAGAAGCTCCTACGAGCAGTACTTC. It specifies CAISSDRSSYEQYF.

This chain joins TRBV20-1 and TRBJ1-2; 7 bases agree with TRBD1. This CDR3 contains 11 residues. Germline CDR1 DFQATT, CDR2 SNEGSKA (reference sequence). The V segment lost 5 bases and the J segment 7 bases; nucleotides outside the gene matches: 4. The CDR3 loop reads CSAFTGVGYTF. The CDR3, as DNA: TGCAGTGCTTTCACAGGGGTTGGCTACACCTTC.

The J gene is TRBJ2-5, the V gene TRBV7-2, with D perhaps matching TRBD1 (6 bases). Germline V gene sequence: CDR1 SGHTA, CDR2 FQGNSA. V lost 5 bases and J 14 bases, leaving 18 bases between the germline ends. The CDR3 runs 12 residues. This CDR3 is CASSTRTGTDYF. Written as DNA, the CDR3 is TGTGCCAGCAGCACTCGAACAGGGACGGATTACTTC.

V gene TRBV9 combines with J gene TRBJ1-1; TRBD1 agrees at 7 bases. CDR1 SGDLS and CDR2 YYNGEE come from the germline V gene. The V and J ends lost 0 bases and 10 bases, in that order; junction bases with no gene match: 12. This CDR3 is built from 15 residues. CDR3 nucleotides: TGTGCCAGCAGCGTAGCTCGCGGGACAGACCCAAGAGCTTTCTTT. It specifies CASSVARGTDPRAFF.

As regards this clonotype: An end of the junction does not agree with germline; a read error may underlie this. This chain joins TRBV7-8 and TRBJ2-7; D gene uncertain. The CDR3 is 14 amino acids. Germline loops: CDR1 SGHVS, CDR2 FQNEAQ. The CDR3 DNA follows: TGTGCCAGCAGCTCAGATAGACGGAGATACGAGCCCCACTTC. Translating gives CASSSDRRRYEPHF.

This clonotype was counted at least ten times. The V and J genes are TRBV29-1 and TRBJ1-1; 10 bases align to TRBD1. The CDR3 loop spans 16 amino acids. Germline CDR1 SQVTM, CDR2 ANQGSEA. V lost 3 bases and J lost 3; bases outside the gene matches: 10. The CDR3 region is CSVEGSGGTGDTEAFF. The CDR3 DNA reads as TGCAGCGTTGAGGGTTCCGGCGGGACAGGGGACACTGAAGCTTTCTTT.

Comments on this clonotype: At one end, the junction sequence differs from germline, possibly due to a read error. The chain combines TRBV7-2 with TRBJ2-3; D may be TRBD1 (5 bases). CDR1 is SGHTA and CDR2 is FQGNSA in the germline V gene. The CDR3 runs to 15 residues. The CDR3 loop reads CASSLGPGRTDTPYF. The CDR3 coding sequence is TGTGCCAGCAGCTTGGGTCCAGGGCGCACAGATACGCCGTATTTT.

This clonotype was found many times. This chain links TRBV20-1 with TRBJ2-7; D uncertain. CDR3 length: 13 amino acids. CDR1 and CDR2 (germline): DFQATT, SNEGSKA (reference sequence). V lost 4 bases to trimming and J lost 2 bases, with 12 bases between them. The CDR3 DNA is TGCAGTGCTACAGAGGAAGACCCCTACGAGCAGTACTTC. Its protein product is CSATEEDPYEQYF.

This clonotype was seen a few times. This sequence joins TRBV20-1 and TRBJ1-2; weak D call: TRBD1 (6 bases). The germline V gene encodes CDR1 DFQATT and CDR2 SNEGSKA (reference sequence). The CDR3 is made up of 13 amino acids. The ends were cut back, 0 bases at V and 4 bases at J, with 9 bases in the middle. In nucleotides, the CDR3 is TGCAGTGCTAGAGAGGCAGGGGCCTATGGCTACACCTTC. This sequence encodes CSAREAGAYGYTF.

The chain has TRBV9 and TRBJ2-7; D not certain. CDR1 is SGDLS and CDR2 is YYNGEE in the germline V gene. With 4 bases removed from V and 7 bases from J, the gap between germline ends came to 9 bases. The CDR3 has 11 residues. CDR3 residues: CASSLSWEQYF. CDR3 DNA sequence: TGTGCCAGCAGCCTGAGCTGGGAGCAGTACTTC.

The genes are TRBV10-2 and TRBJ1-1; D is unresolved. Germline-derived CDR1 and CDR2 are WSHSY and SAAADI. V lost 4 bases and J lost 1, with 10 bases in between. The length of the CDR3 is 14 residues. CDR3 amino acids: CASSVADTNTEAFF. The CDR3 DNA reads as TGCGCCAGCAGTGTCGCGGATACGAACACTGAAGCTTTCTTT.

Comments on this clonotype: In this CDR3 the conserved last residue, phenylalanine or tryptophan, is missing, so a read error is likely. Because the CDR3's place on the DNA is in doubt, the DNA is left out and the CDR3 is given as listed by TCRdb. This chain connects TRBV7-2 to TRBJ2-5; whether TRBD1, the table's D call, matches the DNA was not checked. The CDR3 is 12 amino acids long, termini counted. Germline V gene data show CDR1 as SGHTA and CDR2 as FQGNSA. This CDR3 reads CASKNRDRTDTQ.

This clonotype was seen ten or more times. This CDR3 is CASSLGQASAYEQYF. CDR3 coding DNA: TGTGCCAGCAGCTTGGGGCAGGCCTCGGCATACGAGCAGTACTTC. V gene TRBV5-5 combines with J gene TRBJ2-7, with no clear D. This CDR3 comprises 15 residues. The germline gives CDR1 SGHKS, CDR2 YYEKEE (reference sequence). Trimming took off 0 bases at V and 4 bases at J, with 14 bases between the two ends.

The gene calls are TRBV11-2 and TRBJ2-1; the D call may be TRBD1 or TRBD2 (5 bases each). Germline CDR1 SGHAT, CDR2 FQNNGV. This CDR3 contains 16 residues. Trimming took 2 bases from V and 0 from J, leaving 11 bases between them. In DNA, the CDR3 is TGTGCCAGCAGCTTATCTGAGGGGTACTCCTACAATGAGCAGTTCTTC. This encodes CASSLSEGYSYNEQFF.